A single sample gave rise to the 18 T cell receptor beta chains below, sequenced in a study of CD8 T cells in ankylosing spondylitis. TCRdb reprocessed the 5' RACE reads via MiXCR and lists one record per CDR3 protein. The sample carries 150,000 or so distinct CDR3 sequences, about a third recorded once. Input material: synovial fluid, either unsorted or a sorted T cell fraction (not recorded which). The receptors come from a male donor with ankylosing spondylitis.

This clonotype was counted a few times. The chain joins TRBV2 to TRBJ2-6, with 7 positions matching TRBD1. The V gene end was trimmed by 6 bases and the J gene end by 0 bases; junction bases not matched to a gene: 8. Germline values: CDR1 SNHLY, CDR2 FYNNEI. This CDR3 is built from 17 residues. The CDR3 DNA reads as TGTGCCAGCAGCGCGACAGGGTTCGGCTCTGGGGCCAACGTCCTGACTTTC. Translation: CASSATGFGSGANVLTF.

This chain links TRBV6-2 or TRBV6-3 with TRBJ2-7, with D possibly TRBD1 on 6 matching bases. The length of the CDR3 is 12 residues. The germline V gene has CDR1 MNHEY and CDR2 SVGEGT. V lost 8 bases, J lost 5 bases, and 13 bases lay in between. This CDR3 is CASRQGSDEQYF. For the CDR3, the DNA is TGTGCCAGCCGGCAGGGGAGCGACGAGCAGTACTTC.

Many counts were recorded for this clonotype. The chain recombines TRBV6-1 with TRBJ2-2; D is possibly TRBD1 (6 bases). CDR1 MNHNS and CDR2 SASEGT come from the germline V gene. The CDR3 totals 16 residues. Trimming took off 6 bases at V and 4 bases at J, with 18 bases between the two ends. CDR3 DNA sequence: TGTGCCAGCAGACAGTACAGGGCCATTCTCACCGGGGAGCTGTTTTTT. Translating gives CASRQYRAILTGELFF.

This chain uses TRBV20-1 with TRBJ2-1, with 11 positions matching TRBD2. CDR1 and CDR2 (germline): DFQATT, SNEGSKA (reference sequence). This CDR3 contains 15 residues. With V trimmed by 8 bases and J by 4 bases, 10 bases remained unmatched. The CDR3 reads CSTQPGLAAYNEQFF. CDR3 sequence (DNA): TGCAGTACCCAGCCGGGACTAGCGGCATACAATGAGCAGTTCTTC.

This clonotype was seen a handful of times. This chain uses TRBV7-9 with TRBJ2-3, with D maybe TRBD2 (6 bases). The CDR3 covers 16 residues. V shed 2 bases and J shed 5 bases, with 17 bases lying between them. Germline V gene data show CDR1 as SEHNR and CDR2 as FQNEAQ (reference sequence). CDR3 in amino acids: CASSLSGSGVKDTQYF. The CDR3 DNA is TGTGCCAGCAGCTTAAGCGGGTCGGGGGTTAAAGATACGCAGTATTTT. Combining the CDR3 with reference TRBV7-9 and TRBJ2-3 gives the whole variable domain DTGVSQNPRHKITKRGQNVTFRCDPISEHNRLYWYRQTLGQGPEFLTYFQNEAQLEKSRLLSDRFSAERPKGSFSTLEIQRTEQGDSAMYLCASSLSGSGVKDTQYFGPGTRLTVL.

This sequence joins TRBV7-3 and TRBJ2-3; 7 bases agree with TRBD2. This CDR3 comprises 14 residues. Germline V CDR1 and CDR2: SGHTA, FQGTGA. V was clipped by 5 bases and J by 2 bases; unmatched bases: 4. The CDR3 region is CASSLGGTTDTQYF. CDR3 nucleotides: TGTGCCAGCAGCCTGGGGGGGACCACAGATACGCAGTATTTT.

The rearrangement uses TRBV20-1 and TRBJ1-3; 9 bases match TRBD1. Germline-derived CDR1 and CDR2 are DFQATT and SNEGSKA (reference sequence). There are 14 residues in the CDR3. V lost 5 bases, J lost 7 bases, and 9 bases stayed unmatched. The chain's CDR3 is CSARTGTGLNTIYF. CDR3 DNA sequence: TGCAGTGCTCGGACCGGGACAGGGTTGAACACCATATATTTT.

The rearrangement uses TRBV2 and TRBJ2-7; 9 nucleotides line up with TRBD2. The germline gives CDR1 SNHLY, CDR2 FYNNEI. Trimming at V came to 6 bases and at J to 3 bases, leaving 6 bases not matched to a gene. This CDR3 region has 14 residues. CDR3 sequence reads: CASSTFSGSYEQYF. The DNA of the CDR3 is TGTGCCAGCAGCACCTTTAGCGGGAGCTACGAGCAGTACTTC.

The J gene is TRBJ2-5, the V gene TRBV20-1; TRBD2 matches 9 bases. In germline, CDR1 is DFQATT, CDR2 SNEGSKA (reference sequence). The CDR3 is made up of 16 amino acids. V dropped 0 bases and J dropped 1; count of bases not matched to a gene: 6. The chain's CDR3 is CSARDMVAGVQETQYF. Written as DNA, the CDR3 is TGCAGTGCTAGAGATATGGTAGCGGGGGTCCAAGAGACCCAGTACTTC.

In its sample, this clonotype was seen a few times. The chain has TRBV20-1 and TRBJ2-7; a possible D gene is TRBD1 (5 bases). The CDR3 spans 14 residues. Per germline, CDR1 DFQATT and CDR2 SNEGSKA (reference sequence). Trimming removed 0 bases from V and 2 bases from J, with 11 bases in between. CDR3: CSARDQGITYEQYF. Written as DNA, the CDR3 is TGCAGTGCTAGAGATCAGGGCATAACCTACGAGCAGTACTTC.

The rearrangement uses TRBV11-3 and TRBJ2-5; either TRBD1 or TRBD2 may fit D (5 bases each). The V end lost 2 bases, the J end lost 6 bases, and 7 bases lay between the germline ends. Germline V CDR1 and CDR2: SGHNT, YENEEA. CDR3 length equals 12 residues. The CDR3 loop is CASSLRGQTQYF. The DNA for the CDR3 is TGTGCCAGCAGCTTACGGGGACAGACCCAGTACTTC.

This chain connects TRBV12-3 or TRBV12-4 to TRBJ1-1, with D unclear. V lost 4 bases to trimming and J lost 11 bases, with 26 bases between them. This CDR3 region has 16 residues. The CDR3 loop is CASSSLGRGQSLVAFF. As DNA, the CDR3 is TGTGCCAGCAGTTCCTTGGGCCGAGGGCAATCCCTCGTGGCTTTCTTT.

This chain links TRBV7-2 with TRBJ2-1; D is ambiguous. The V end was cut by 4 bases, the J end by 12 bases, with 16 bases between. Looked up from germline, CDR1 is SGHTA and CDR2 is FQGNSA. The CDR3 covers 13 residues. The CDR3 protein is CASSSTSALGQFF. The CDR3 coding sequence is TGTGCCAGCAGCTCCACGAGTGCCCTTGGGCAGTTCTTC. Drawing the rest from reference TRBV7-2 and TRBJ2-1, the complete variable domain is GAGVSQSPSNKVTEKGKDVELRCDPISGHTALYWYRQSLGQGLEFLIYFQGNSAPDKSGLPSDRFSAERTGGSVSTLTIQRTQQEDSAVYLCASSSTSALGQFFGPGTRLTVL.

The rearrangement uses TRBV5-6 and TRBJ1-6; D is unresolved. In germline, CDR1 is SGHDT, CDR2 YYEEEE. Trimming took off 4 bases at V and 5 bases at J, with 13 bases between the two ends. This CDR3 comprises 15 residues. CDR3 loop: CASSPPGVNNSPLHF. As DNA, the CDR3 is TGTGCCAGCAGCCCCCCGGGAGTTAATAATTCACCCCTCCACTTT.

The rearrangement uses TRBV7-2 and TRBJ1-1; possible D gene TRBD1, 6 bases. Trimming took off 5 bases at V and 1 base at J, with 11 bases between the two ends. Looked up from germline, CDR1 is SGHTA and CDR2 is FQGNSA. CDR3 size: 14 residues. The CDR3 here is CASSNREGNTEAFF. Written as DNA, the CDR3 is TGTGCCAGCAGCAACAGGGAGGGGAACACTGAAGCTTTCTTT.

The sample holds many counts of this clonotype. This chain uses TRBV28 with TRBJ1-1, with 8 bases identical to TRBD1. The CDR3 length is 15 residues. Losses at the gene ends were 6 bases for V and 11 bases for J; bases not matched to a gene: 17. Germline CDR1 MDHEN, CDR2 SYDVKM. The CDR3 DNA reads TGTGCCAGCAGCCTCTTTCACCCCGGACAGGGTAGCGCTTTCTTT. Its translation: CASSLFHPGQGSAFF.

J is TRBJ2-4 and V is TRBV20-1, with TRBD2 matching over 14 bases. J lost 2 bases, V lost 6 bases, and 12 bases had no gene match. The germline V gene has CDR1 DFQATT and CDR2 SNEGSKA (reference sequence). CDR3 length equals 18 residues. The CDR3 reads CSAQRWGLAGETKNIQYF. The DNA of the CDR3 is TGCAGTGCCCAGAGGTGGGGACTAGCGGGAGAGACCAAAAACATTCAGTACTTC.

This rearrangement joins TRBV27 to TRBJ2-7, with 8 bases matching TRBD1. Germline V lookup: CDR1 MNHEY, CDR2 SMNVEV (reference sequence). After removal of 4 bases from V and 5 bases from J, the junction contained 22 bases not matched to a gene. The CDR3 runs to 19 residues. The CDR3 here is CASSSYLGTGLWRMDEQYF. CDR3 DNA sequence: TGTGCCAGCAGTTCCTACCTAGGGACAGGACTTTGGAGGATGGACGAGCAGTACTTC.